The sequence of this T cell receptor beta chain was determined in a study of blood T cell repertoires in COVID-19 (dated by TCRdb to between 2020 and 2021). Describing the broader study: Collaborator samples came from the United States, Italy and Spain and covered acute and convalescent phases of COVID-19. The prospective study material was composed of cDNA or gDNA derived from T cells, B-cell-depleted T cells, or PBMCs. Subjects who had been exposed to COVID-19, were actively infected with it, or had recovered from it provided the deeply sampled blood TCRbeta repertoires that made up the dataset. A freely available public database, intended as a resource for researchers studying the immune response to SARS-CoV-2, is where the repertoires were released. The samples were drawn from two sources: the first 160 participants of the ongoing ImmuneRACE study, and 1,200 or so subjects contributed by 6 global collaborators. Nearly every sample came with metadata listing a de-identified subject ID, COVID-19 status, age in years and sex. Where available, HLA class I and class II types were taken from metadata supplied by the sample provider and were not determined by assay-based typing. Results and caveats for the whole study, not just this receptor: How much clinical and demographic metadata was included differed by source and by participant, and the metadata was provided uncurated.

The CDR3 covers 19 residues, taking in both the cysteine and the phenylalanine. Only the CDR3 DNA stays, 57 bases, in frame from base 1. V is trimmed back by 1 base and J by 0 bases, and the junction contains 7 bases that no gene match accounts for. CDR1 SGHAT and CDR2 FQNNGV were looked up in the germline V gene. This clone turned up a few times. The specificity of this receptor is unknown. Per-nucleotide qualities are absent, and no much larger clonotype sits a single base away. The immunoSEQ Assay, a bias-controlled multiplex PCR, was used to amplify TCRbeta CDR3 regions from genomic DNA. For the original study's pipeline: Nucleated cell counts per sample were estimated from amplification of reference gene primers within the assay. Sequence reads were collapsed and filtered to measure the absolute abundance of every unique TCRbeta CDR3 rearrangement. For each sample, productive Simpson clonality was calculated by taking the square root of Simpson's diversity index across productive rearrangements. What TCRdb holds here is the immuneACCESS table cut down to in-frame rearrangements. Part of the clones is not present; checked against another copy, under half of the missing clones reflect an unresolved V gene, and the others are unexplained. V and J calls and clone size follow that table, whereas D and trimming were derived from the DNA. The sample has approximately 200,000 clones on record, about nine tenths of them singletons. Of the sample, 3.5% to 5% is held by the ten largest clones.

Collaborating institutions collected whole blood in K2EDTA tubes following their own protocols. For TCRbeta analysis, collaborators shipped samples as frozen whole blood, isolated PBMCs, or DNA extracted from either of those sample types. The clonotype originates from a man aged 50-60 years with acute or convalescent COVID-19. This receptor chain uses TRBV11-2 and TRBJ2-4, and 12 junction bases match TRBD2. Sequencing was performed on peripheral blood. The CDR3 protein is CASSLVVLAGGIAKNIQYF. The nucleotides are TGTGCCAGCAGCTTAGTGGTACTAGCGGGGGGAATAGCCAAAAACATTCAGTACTTC.